These T cell receptor beta chains were read from a single sample in a study of beta chain features in type 1 diabetes. Sequencing was performed with immunoSEQ multiplex PCR; in TCRdb, only in-frame clones are kept and a portion is missing. The data show roughly 180,000 clones, approximately 7.8% seen once. The source material was central memory CD4+ T cells from blood. The receptors originated from a woman between 40 and 50 years old with type 1 diabetes. CDR3s include the opening cysteine and the closing phenylalanine or tryptophan. A D gene is named only where the DNA matches it firmly. The size of a clone is reported for some rows only, either as once, few or many, or as a class for expanded clones.

cdr3_nt cdr3_aa j_call d_call clone_size v_call
TGCAGTGCTAGAGGTAACGGCGGGCAGTTCTTC CSARGNGGQFF TRBJ2-1 . few TRBV20-1
TGTGCCAGCAGTCGCCTTGCAGGCGCCAGTTCCGAGCAGTACTTC CASSRLAGASSEQYF TRBJ2-7 . few TRBV25-1
TGTGCCAGTAGCCCGGGGAGAAGCACAGATACGCAGTATTTT CASSPGRSTDTQYF TRBJ2-3 . few TRBV19
TGTGCCAGCAGCTTAGATGGGCCTCGCTATGGCTACACCTTC CASSLDGPRYGYTF TRBJ1-2 . many TRBV7-2
TGTGCCTGGAGTCCCGGGGGGTGGAACACTGAAGCTTTCTTT CAWSPGGWNTEAFF TRBJ1-1 . few TRBV30
TGTGCCAGCAGCCCCCATACCCAGAATCGCCCCAATGAGCAGTTCTTC CASSPHTQNRPNEQFF TRBJ2-1 . . TRBV28
TGTGCCAGCAGCGTAGCCCCCGGGAGGGCCGGGGAGACCCAGTACTTC CASSVAPGRAGETQYF TRBJ2-5 TRBD2 few TRBV9
TGTGCCAGCAGCCCGGACAGTACCTATGGCTACACCTTC CASSPDSTYGYTF TRBJ1-2 . . TRBV7-3
TGTGCCAGCAGCCAACTCCTGGATCGGCTAGGAAACACCGGGGAGCTGTTTTTT CASSQLLDRLGNTGELFF TRBJ2-2 . many TRBV4-2
TGTGCCAGCAGCTCAAGGACAGGGGGCGTTTGGTCTTCACCCCTCCACTTT CASSSRTGGVWSSPLHF TRBJ1-6 TRBD1 . TRBV5-6
TGTGCCAGCAGCTGGACTAGCGGGAGCACAGATGAGCAGTTCTTC CASSWTSGSTDEQFF TRBJ2-1 TRBD2 . TRBV9
TGTGCCAGCAGCCCGAGGAGGGGGGCCGGGACAGGGGGCTTGGGCGAGCAGTACTTC CASSPRRGAGTGGLGEQYF TRBJ2-7 TRBD1 . TRBV5-4
TGTGCCAGCAGCATCTGGGGGGGCGAAGTAAAACTGTTTTTT CASSIWGGEVKLFF TRBJ1-4 . few TRBV28
TGTGCCAGTAGTGCTGACTTGGGTAACATTCAGTACTTC CASSADLGNIQYF TRBJ2-4 . . TRBV19
TGTGCCAGCAGTCCTGAAGGGGCCTCTTCTTACAATGAGCAGTTCTTC CASSPEGASSYNEQFF TRBJ2-1 . few TRBV6-6
TGCGCCAGCAGCCAAGTTAGTTCTCTGAACACTGAAGCTTTCTTT CASSQVSSLNTEAFF TRBJ1-1 . many TRBV4-3
TGTGCCTGGAGTGAGAGGGACGGGGAGCTGTTTTTT CAWSERDGELFF TRBJ2-2 . few TRBV30
TGTGCCTGGAGCACAGGGGGCGAGCAGTACTTC CAWSTGGEQYF TRBJ2-7 TRBD1 many TRBV30
TGCGCCAGCAGCCAAGACGGGACAGGGGGCACGCCCCAGCATTTT CASSQDGTGGTPQHF TRBJ1-5 TRBD1 . TRBV4-3
TGCAGCGTTGAAGATTACAGGAGCCATACGCAGTATTTT CSVEDYRSHTQYF TRBJ2-3 . many TRBV29-1
TGTGCCAGCATCCCCGGACTAGCGGGAACGTATACGCAGTATTTT CASIPGLAGTYTQYF TRBJ2-3 TRBD2 few TRBV28
TGTGCCAGCAGCTCCGGACTGGAGGGGACTGAAGCTTTCTTT CASSSGLEGTEAFF TRBJ1-1 . few TRBV11-3
TGCGCCAGCAGCTTCGGAACAGGGCTGAACACTGAAGCTTTCTTT CASSFGTGLNTEAFF TRBJ1-1 . . TRBV5-1
TGTGCCTGGAACAAATACACCATATATTTT CAWNKYTIYF TRBJ1-3 . few TRBV30
TGTGCCAGCAGTGACGCTGCAGGGTACAATGAGCAGTTCTTC CASSDAAGYNEQFF TRBJ2-1 . . TRBV25-1
TGTGCCAGCAGTATCGGACACACTACAGATACGCAGTATTTT CASSIGHTTDTQYF TRBJ2-3 . few TRBV28
TGTGCCAGCAGCGGGGGACCTACTAGCGCCTACAATGAGCAGTTCTTC CASSGGPTSAYNEQFF TRBJ2-1 TRBD2 few TRBV5-4
TGTGCCAGCAGCGTAACGAGCCGGGAAAATGAGCAGTTCTTC CASSVTSRENEQFF TRBJ2-1 . . TRBV9
TGTGCCAGCTCACTGGGACAGGGACAGAACACTGAAGCTTTCTTT CASSLGQGQNTEAFF TRBJ1-1 TRBD1 many TRBV18
TGTGCCAGCTCACCCGGGCAGGGTCTCAACGAGCAGTACTTC CASSPGQGLNEQYF TRBJ2-7 . . TRBV18
TGCGCCAGCAGTCAGACAGAAAACATTCAGTACTTC CASSQTENIQYF TRBJ2-4 . few TRBV4-1
TGTGCCAGCAGCTTGACGGGACTCTATGGCTACACCTTC CASSLTGLYGYTF TRBJ1-2 . . TRBV7-3
TGTGCCAGCAGCTCTAATAGCGGGGCACAAGAGACCCAGTACTTC CASSSNSGAQETQYF TRBJ2-5 TRBD2 many TRBV7-2
TGTGCCAGCAGTTTAGCGGGGGCTGGGCTATATGGCTACACCTTC CASSLAGAGLYGYTF TRBJ1-2 . . TRBV27
TGTGCCAGCAGCTTACGGGCTCCGGGACTAGCGTTTAATGAGCAGTTCTTC CASSLRAPGLAFNEQFF TRBJ2-1 TRBD2 few TRBV11-2
TGTGCCAGCTCACAATCCGACCCGAGGGATGGCTACACCTTC CASSQSDPRDGYTF TRBJ1-2 . once TRBV18
TGTGCCAGCAGCACTAGCGGGGGGGCCGAGTATACGCAGTATTTT CASSTSGGAEYTQYF TRBJ2-3 TRBD2 few TRBV5-4
TGTGCCAGCAGCTTAGATTTGTGGAGTACTGAAGCTTTCTTT CASSLDLWSTEAFF TRBJ1-1 . . TRBV11-2
TGTGCCAGCAGCCCGGACACTGCCGGGGAGCTGTTTTTT CASSPDTAGELFF TRBJ2-2 . . TRBV7-2
TGTGCCAGTAGTCCCCCCGACAGGTTTAATAACATTCAGTACTTC CASSPPDRFNNIQYF TRBJ2-4 . few TRBV19
TGTGCCAGCAGACAGAGTGTCTCTGGAAACACCATATATTTT CASRQSVSGNTIYF TRBJ1-3 . few TRBV28
TGCAGCGTTCTCCCAGGGGGCCGACCCACCGGGGAGCTGTTTTTT CSVLPGGRPTGELFF TRBJ2-2 TRBD1 few TRBV29-1
TGCAGCGTTAAACCGGGACAGGGCCTCTACGAGCAGTACTTC CSVKPGQGLYEQYF TRBJ2-7 TRBD1 . TRBV29-1
TGCGCCAGCAGCTCAACAGGGAGGGGGACCCAGTACTTC CASSSTGRGTQYF TRBJ2-5 . . TRBV5-1
TGTGCCAGTAGTCCTGAGAAGGGGTTCTACGAGCAGTACTTC CASSPEKGFYEQYF TRBJ2-7 . few TRBV19
TGCGCCAGCAGCTTGGTAGCTTCTCCTTCCTACGAGCAGTACTTC CASSLVASPSYEQYF TRBJ2-7 . . TRBV5-1
TGTGCCAGCAGCTCATACAGGGCCCCCTACGAGCAGTACTTC CASSSYRAPYEQYF TRBJ2-7 . . TRBV7-9
TGTGCCAGTACCCCCGGCGGGAGGGATTACAATGAGCAGTTCTTC CASTPGGRDYNEQFF TRBJ2-1 TRBD2 . TRBV19
TGTGCCAGCAGTTTCCAGGGAAACAATGAGCAGTTCTTC CASSFQGNNEQFF TRBJ2-1 . . TRBV7-2